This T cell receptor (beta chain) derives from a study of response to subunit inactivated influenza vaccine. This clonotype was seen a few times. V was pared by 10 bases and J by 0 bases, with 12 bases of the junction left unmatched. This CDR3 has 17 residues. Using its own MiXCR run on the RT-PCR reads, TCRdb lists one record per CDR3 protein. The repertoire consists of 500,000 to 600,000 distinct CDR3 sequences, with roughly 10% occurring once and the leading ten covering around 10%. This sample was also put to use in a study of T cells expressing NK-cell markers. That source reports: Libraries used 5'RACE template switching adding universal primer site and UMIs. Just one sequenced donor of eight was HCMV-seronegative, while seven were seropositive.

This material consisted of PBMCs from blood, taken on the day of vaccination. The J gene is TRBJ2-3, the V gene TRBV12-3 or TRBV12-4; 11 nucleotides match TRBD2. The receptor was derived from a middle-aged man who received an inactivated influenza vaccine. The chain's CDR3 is CATPRGSGGASTDTQYF. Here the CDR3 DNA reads TGTGCCACCCCGAGAGGTAGCGGGGGGGCTAGCACAGATACGCAGTATTTT.